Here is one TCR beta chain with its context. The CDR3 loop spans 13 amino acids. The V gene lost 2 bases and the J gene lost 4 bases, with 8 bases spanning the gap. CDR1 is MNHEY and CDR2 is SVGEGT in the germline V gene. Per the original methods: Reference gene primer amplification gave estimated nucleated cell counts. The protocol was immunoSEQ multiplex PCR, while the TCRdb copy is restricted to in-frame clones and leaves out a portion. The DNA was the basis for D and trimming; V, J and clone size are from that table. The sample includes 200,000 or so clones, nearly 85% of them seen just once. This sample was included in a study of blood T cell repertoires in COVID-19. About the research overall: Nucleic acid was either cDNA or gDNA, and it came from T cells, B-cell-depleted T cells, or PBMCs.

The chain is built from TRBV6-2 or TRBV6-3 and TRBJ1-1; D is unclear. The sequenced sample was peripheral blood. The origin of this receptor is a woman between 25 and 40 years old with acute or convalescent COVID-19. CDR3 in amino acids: CASSYDFSTEAFF. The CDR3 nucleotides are TGTGCCAGCAGTTACGATTTTAGCACTGAAGCTTTCTTT.